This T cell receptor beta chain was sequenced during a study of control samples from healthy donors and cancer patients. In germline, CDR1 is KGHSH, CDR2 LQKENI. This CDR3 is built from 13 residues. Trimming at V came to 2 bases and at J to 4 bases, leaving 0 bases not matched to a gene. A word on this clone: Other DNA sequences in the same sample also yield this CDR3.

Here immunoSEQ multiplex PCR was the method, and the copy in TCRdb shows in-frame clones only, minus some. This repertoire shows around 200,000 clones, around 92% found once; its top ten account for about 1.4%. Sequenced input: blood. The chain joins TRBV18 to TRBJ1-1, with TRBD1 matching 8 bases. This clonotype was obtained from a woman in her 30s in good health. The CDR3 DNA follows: TGTGCCAGCTCACCAGGACAGGGCACTGAAGCTTTCTTT. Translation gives CASSPGQGTEAFF. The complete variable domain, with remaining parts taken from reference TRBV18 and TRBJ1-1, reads NAGVMQNPRHLVRRRGQEARLRCSPMKGHSHVYWYRQLPEEGLKFMVYLQKENIIDESGMPKERFSAEFPKEGPSILRIQQVVRGDSAAYFCASSPGQGTEAFFGQGTRLTVV.